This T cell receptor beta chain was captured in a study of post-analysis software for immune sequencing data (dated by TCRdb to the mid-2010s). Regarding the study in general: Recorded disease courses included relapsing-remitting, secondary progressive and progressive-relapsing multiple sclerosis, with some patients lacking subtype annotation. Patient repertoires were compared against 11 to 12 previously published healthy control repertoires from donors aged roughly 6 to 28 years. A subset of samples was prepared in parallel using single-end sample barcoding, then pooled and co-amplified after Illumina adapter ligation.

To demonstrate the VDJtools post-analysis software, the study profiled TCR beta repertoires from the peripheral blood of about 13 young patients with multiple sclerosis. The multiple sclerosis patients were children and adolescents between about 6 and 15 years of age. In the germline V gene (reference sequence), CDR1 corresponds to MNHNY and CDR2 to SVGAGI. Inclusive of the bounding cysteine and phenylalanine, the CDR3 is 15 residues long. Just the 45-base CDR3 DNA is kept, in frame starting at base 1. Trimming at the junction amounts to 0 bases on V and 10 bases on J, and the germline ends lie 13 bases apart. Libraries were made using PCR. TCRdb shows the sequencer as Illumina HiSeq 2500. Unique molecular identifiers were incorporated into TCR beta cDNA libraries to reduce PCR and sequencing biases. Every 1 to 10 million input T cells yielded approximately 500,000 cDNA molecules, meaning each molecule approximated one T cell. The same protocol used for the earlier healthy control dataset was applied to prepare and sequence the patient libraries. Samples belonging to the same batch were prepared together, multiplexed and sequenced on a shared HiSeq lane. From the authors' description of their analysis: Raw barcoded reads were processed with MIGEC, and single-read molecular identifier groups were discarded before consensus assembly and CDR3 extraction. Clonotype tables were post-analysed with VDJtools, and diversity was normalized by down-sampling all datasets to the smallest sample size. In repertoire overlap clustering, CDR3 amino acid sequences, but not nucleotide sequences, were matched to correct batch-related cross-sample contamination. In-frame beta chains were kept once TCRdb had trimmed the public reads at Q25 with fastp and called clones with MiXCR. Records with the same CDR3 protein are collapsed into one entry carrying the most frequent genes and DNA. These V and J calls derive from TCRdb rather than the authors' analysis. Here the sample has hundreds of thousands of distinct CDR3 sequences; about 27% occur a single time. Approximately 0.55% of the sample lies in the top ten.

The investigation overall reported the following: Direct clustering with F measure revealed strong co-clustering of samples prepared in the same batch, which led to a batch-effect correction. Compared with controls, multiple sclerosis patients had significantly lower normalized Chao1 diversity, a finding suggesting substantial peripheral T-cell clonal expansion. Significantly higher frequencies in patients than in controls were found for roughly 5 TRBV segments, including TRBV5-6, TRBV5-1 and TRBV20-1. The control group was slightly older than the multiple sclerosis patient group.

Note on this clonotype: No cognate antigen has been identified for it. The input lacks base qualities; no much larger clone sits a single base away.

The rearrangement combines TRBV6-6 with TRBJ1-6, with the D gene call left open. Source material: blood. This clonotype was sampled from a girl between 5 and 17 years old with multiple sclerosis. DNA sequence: TGTGCCAGCAGTTACTCGATCGGGGATTCATCACCCCTCCACTTT. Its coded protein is CASSYSIGDSSPLHF.